This T cell receptor beta chain was recovered during a study of T cells after yellow fever vaccination. Findings and caveats of the study: Just a small share of clonotypes turned up in the CD4 compartment as well as the CD8 compartment.

This clonotype was found a few times. The antigen remains undetermined. V lost 5 bases, J lost 9 bases, and 15 bases stayed unmatched. The germline gives CDR1 SGHTA, CDR2 FQGTGA. The CDR3 is made up of 16 amino acids. TCRdb independently ran MiXCR on the 5' RACE reads; one entry per CDR3 protein. Found here are 150,000 to 200,000 distinct CDR3 sequences, roughly 11% of them singletons; the top ten hold less than 40%. The sample here was CD8+ T cells sorted from PBMCs, taken 15 days after the yellow fever booster vaccination. This chain links TRBV7-3 with TRBJ2-1, with TRBD2 matching over 8 bases. The sequence came from a man aged 18 to 35 who received the YFV17D yellow fever vaccine. This CDR3 is CASSPTLAGNGGEQFF. The CDR3, as DNA: TGTGCCAGCAGCCCTACCTTAGCGGGGAATGGTGGTGAGCAGTTCTTC.